The rows below give T cell receptor beta chains drawn from one sample of a study of cytomegalovirus exposure and HLA in healthy donors. Method: immunoSEQ multiplex PCR; TCRdb's copy keeps in-frame clones and lacks some. The profile covers some 190,000 clones, with about four fifths appearing a single time and around 1.9% taken by the ten largest. The sample taken for sequencing was PBMCs. These receptors were collected from a man aged 18-30 years in good health and CMV-seronegative. CDR3s include the opening cysteine and the closing phenylalanine or tryptophan. A D gene is named only where the DNA matches it firmly. Clone size, where shown, is once, few, many, or a class for clones that have expanded.

J gene,D gene,clone size,V gene,CDR3 DNA,CDR3 protein
TRBJ2-7,TRBD1,few,TRBV6-6,TGTGCCAGCAGTTACTCACAGGGGGCTGGCTACGAGCAGTACTTC,CASSYSQGAGYEQYF
TRBJ2-7,NA,few,TRBV15,TGTGCCACCAGTGTGGGACACTACGAGCAGTACTTC,CATSVGHYEQYF
TRBJ2-6,NA,once,TRBV28,TGTGCCAGCAGTTTGGGCATCTCTGGGGCCAACGTCCTGACTTTC,CASSLGISGANVLTF
TRBJ2-4,TRBD2,NA,TRBV5-6,TGTGCCAGCAGCTTGGCCCGACTAGCGCCTAAAAACATTCAGTACTTC,CASSLARLAPKNIQYF
TRBJ2-7,NA,once,TRBV6-1,TGTGCCAGCAGTGAAGTCTATAACGAGCAGTACTTC,CASSEVYNEQYF
TRBJ1-4,NA,NA,TRBV18,TGTGCCAGCTCATTTAGACAGGCAACTAATGAAAAACTGTTTTTT,CASSFRQATNEKLFF
TRBJ2-1,TRBD2,NA,TRBV29-1,TGCAGCTCCCGGACTAGCGGGTCTAATGAGCAGTTCTTC,CSSRTSGSNEQFF
TRBJ2-7,NA,few,TRBV25-1,TGTGCCAGCACTCTACCGCAATCCCGCTACGAGCAGTACTTC,CASTLPQSRYEQYF
TRBJ1-1,NA,few,TRBV19,TGTGCCAGTAGTATCGTACAGGCGAACACTGAAGCTTTCTTT,CASSIVQANTEAFF
TRBJ1-1,NA,NA,TRBV28,TGTGCCAGCAGTTTGACCGACCACAGGGCGAACACTGAAGCTTTCTTT,CASSLTDHRANTEAFF
TRBJ2-5,TRBD2,once,TRBV11-2,TGTGCCAGCACCAATGACCGGGGGGGGACCCAGTACTTC,CASTNDRGGTQYF
TRBJ1-5,TRBD1,NA,TRBV28,TGTGCCAGCAGAACCGACAGGGATCGACAGCCCCAGCATTTT,CASRTDRDRQPQHF
TRBJ2-7,TRBD2,NA,TRBV18,TGTGCCAGCTCACCCCCGGGACTAGCCAGGGACGAGCAGTACTTC,CASSPPGLARDEQYF
TRBJ2-5,TRBD1,few,TRBV6-5,TGTGCCAGCAGTTACTCGACAGGGGGAGAGACCCAGTACTTC,CASSYSTGGETQYF
TRBJ1-2,NA,NA,TRBV20-1,TGCAGTGCCACCGAGGGGGATGGCTACACCTTC,CSATEGDGYTF
TRBJ2-3,NA,NA,TRBV9,TGTGCCAGCAGCCCAGGGCTCACAGATACGCAGTATTTT,CASSPGLTDTQYF
TRBJ2-7,NA,NA,TRBV29-1,TGCAGCGCTTCGACTAGTGGGGCAAATTACTACGAGCAGTACTTC,CSASTSGANYYEQYF
TRBJ1-6,NA,NA,TRBV2,TGTGCCAGCATCGAGAGCACAGGCTATAATTCACCCCTCCACTTT,CASIESTGYNSPLHF
TRBJ1-1,TRBD1,NA,TRBV30,TGTGCCTGGAGTGTAGGACAGGGAGGGACTGAAGCTTTCTTT,CAWSVGQGGTEAFF
TRBJ2-1,NA,few,TRBV9,TGTGCCAGCAGCCCTCCTAGGGGTCCCTACAATGAGCAGTTCTTC,CASSPPRGPYNEQFF
TRBJ2-5,NA,NA,TRBV27,TGTGCCAGCAGTCCATGGGGGGGGGCCGAGACCCAGTACTTC,CASSPWGGAETQYF
TRBJ2-1,TRBD2,NA,TRBV19,TGTGCCAGTAGACTAGCGCCCTCCTACAATGAGCAGTTCTTC,CASRLAPSYNEQFF
TRBJ2-2,NA,NA,TRBV9,TGTGCCAGCAGCCGGGGGGGACAGTTCACCGGGGAGCTGTTTTTT,CASSRGGQFTGELFF
TRBJ1-1,NA,NA,TRBV18,TGTGCCAGCTCACCAATAGAGGGTCTCGGGACTGAAGCTTTCTTT,CASSPIEGLGTEAFF
TRBJ1-2,NA,NA,TRBV21-1,TGTGCCAGCAGCAAAGCTGGGAGGGGACAAAAGGAGTATGGCTACACCTTC,CASSKAGRGQKEYGYTF
TRBJ1-4,TRBD1,once,TRBV19,TGTGCCAGTAGTACGGGACAGCATAATGAAAAACTGTTTTTT,CASSTGQHNEKLFF
TRBJ1-2,NA,NA,TRBV14,TGTGCCAGCAGCCTTGGACAGATCTATGGCTACACCTTC,CASSLGQIYGYTF
TRBJ2-3,TRBD2,NA,TRBV29-1,TGCAGCGTTGAAGAATTAGCGGGAGTTGATACGCAGTATTTT,CSVEELAGVDTQYF
TRBJ2-1,NA,NA,TRBV10-3,TGTGCCATCAGTGAATCCTTCAATGAGCAGTTCTTC,CAISESFNEQFF
TRBJ2-5,TRBD1,NA,TRBV4-1,TGCGCCAGCAGCCAAGAGAGGACAGGCCTCTCGGAGACCCAGTACTTC,CASSQERTGLSETQYF
TRBJ2-2,NA,few,TRBV6-5,TGTGCCAGCAGTTATGTGAGGGCTCCGAGCACCGGGGAGCTGTTTTTT,CASSYVRAPSTGELFF
TRBJ2-2,NA,NA,TRBV6-5,TGTGCCAGCAGTCTCAGGGGTTTGGGCACCGGGGAGCTGTTTTTT,CASSLRGLGTGELFF
TRBJ1-2,NA,NA,TRBV4-2,TGTGCCAGCAGCCAAGAGATCTTTGGCAGAAACTATGGCTACACCTTC,CASSQEIFGRNYGYTF
TRBJ2-3,TRBD2,few,TRBV9,TGTGCCAGCAGCGTTAGCGGGGGGTGGAGTACAGATACGCAGTATTTT,CASSVSGGWSTDTQYF
TRBJ1-4,NA,NA,TRBV7-8,TGTGCCAGCAGCGGGGGGTTTAATGAAAAACTGTTTTTT,CASSGGFNEKLFF
TRBJ2-3,NA,NA,TRBV9,TGTGCCAGCAGCGTAGGAGTAGCAGATACGCAGTATTTT,CASSVGVADTQYF
TRBJ1-4,TRBD1,NA,TRBV6-6,TGTGCCACGGGACAGGTCATAAATGAAAAACTGTTTTTT,CATGQVINEKLFF
TRBJ2-7,NA,NA,TRBV5-1,TGCGCCAGCAGCCTGGAGGGCAGGACAGAATTTGACGAGCAGTACTTC,CASSLEGRTEFDEQYF
TRBJ1-5,TRBD1,few,TRBV25-1,TGTGCCAGCAGCCGGGACAGGGACGGGCAGCCCCAGCATTTT,CASSRDRDGQPQHF
TRBJ2-7,TRBD2,NA,TRBV15,TGTGCCACCAGCAGGGCTTTGCGGGAGGCCTCCTACGAGCAGTACTTC,CATSRALREASYEQYF
TRBJ2-2,TRBD1,NA,TRBV27,TGTGCCAGCAGTCACCCACAGGGGACCGGGGAGCTGTTTTTT,CASSHPQGTGELFF
TRBJ1-6,NA,NA,TRBV29-1,TGCAGCGTTATGACAACGGCGAATTCACCCCTCCACTTT,CSVMTTANSPLHF
TRBJ2-3,NA,few,TRBV11-3,TGTGCCAGCAGCTTAGGGAGGAGCACAGATACGCAGTATTTT,CASSLGRSTDTQYF
TRBJ1-2,TRBD1,few,TRBV6-1,TGTGCCAGCAAGGGACAGGGCGCTCGGAATGGCTACACCTTC,CASKGQGARNGYTF
TRBJ1-2,NA,NA,TRBV5-1,TGCGCCAGCAGGACAGGAGCTAACTATGGCTACACCTTC,CASRTGANYGYTF
TRBJ2-3,NA,NA,TRBV10-3,TGTGCCATCAGTGGAGGAGGGGCAGATACGCAGTATTTT,CAISGGGADTQYF
TRBJ2-1,NA,NA,TRBV5-4,TGTGCCAGCAGCGCCCTGGACGAGGGCTGGAGCTCCTACAATGAGCAGTTCTTC,CASSALDEGWSSYNEQFF
TRBJ2-5,TRBD2,NA,TRBV5-6,TGTGCCAGCAGCTCCGGTGGAGCGGGGTACCAAGAGACCCAGTACTTC,CASSSGGAGYQETQYF
TRBJ2-1,TRBD2,NA,TRBV6-1,TGTGCCAGCAGGGGGACTAGCGGGAGCTATAATGAGCAGTTCTTC,CASRGTSGSYNEQFF
TRBJ1-1,NA,NA,TRBV28,TGTGCCTCAAGCAGGGGCGGCACTGAAGCTTTCTTT,CASSRGGTEAFF
TRBJ2-5,NA,NA,TRBV5-1,TGCGCCAGCAGCTTGGAAATCGGTATGAGTTCGCAGTACTTC,CASSLEIGMSSQYF
TRBJ2-7,NA,NA,TRBV6-5,TGTGCCAGCAGACTTGACAGGCGCTCCTACGAGCAGTACTTC,CASRLDRRSYEQYF